These T cell receptor beta chains were read from a single sample in a study of blood T cell repertoires in COVID-19. Some clones are missing from TCRdb's copy, which holds only in-frame ones; the method was immunoSEQ multiplex PCR. The data hold roughly 160,000 clones, with under 90% observed a single time. Specimen: peripheral blood. The receptor set was obtained from a woman of 80 years or more with acute or convalescent COVID-19. Each CDR3 is given with its conserved first and last residue. The order of the fields is V gene, CDR3 length, clone size, J gene, D gene, CDR3 DNA, CDR3 protein. A D gene is named only where the DNA matches it firmly. Not all rows give a size; the values are once, few, many and, for expanded clones, a class.

TRBV27,14,.,TRBJ1-2,TRBD1,TGTGCCAGCAGTGGGCAGGGGGCGCCGTATGGCTACACCTTC,CASSGQGAPYGYTF
TRBV24-1,14,.,TRBJ2-1,TRBD1,TGTGCCACCAGTGATACAGGGGGCCTCGATGAGCAGTTCTTC,CATSDTGGLDEQFF
TRBV7-2,17,.,TRBJ2-2,TRBD1,TGTGCCAGCAGCCCCAGGACAGGAGCCCGATTCACCGGGGAGCTGTTTTTT,CASSPRTGARFTGELFF
TRBV7-2,14,.,TRBJ2-7,.,TGTGCCAGCAGCTTGAGTGGGGCAACCTACGAGCAGTACTTC,CASSLSGATYEQYF
TRBV15,15,.,TRBJ1-6,TRBD1,TGTGCCACCAGCAGAGAGGGGACAGGGGTCTCACCCCTCCACTTT,CATSREGTGVSPLHF
TRBV14,16,.,TRBJ1-1,.,TGTGCCAGCAGCCAATGGGCGCTGGCAGCGGACACTGAAGCTTTCTTT,CASSQWALAADTEAFF
TRBV10-3,14,few,TRBJ1-2,.,TGTGCCATCAGCTACGATCTTAATCCCTATGGCTACACCTTC,CAISYDLNPYGYTF
TRBV24-1,13,.,TRBJ1-6,.,TGTGCCACCAGTGATAAGAGAAATTCACCCCTCCACTTT,CATSDKRNSPLHF
TRBV28,15,few,TRBJ1-4,.,TGTGCCAGCAGTCTACTAACAGGAGGGCATGAAAAACTGTTTTTT,CASSLLTGGHEKLFF
TRBV25-1,14,.,TRBJ2-7,.,TGTGCCAGCAGTGATCAGGCAGGGGGGTACGAGCAGTACTTC,CASSDQAGGYEQYF
TRBV19,15,once,TRBJ2-7,.,TGTGCCAGTAGTAGGCGAGGTAGTCCCTACTACGAGCAGTACTTC,CASSRRGSPYYEQYF
TRBV29-1,13,medium-sized,TRBJ2-1,.,TGCAGCGCCGGCCAGGCCGAATACAATGAGCAGTTCTTC,CSAGQAEYNEQFF
TRBV5-1,15,.,TRBJ1-2,TRBD1,TGCGCCAGCAGCTTGGGCTCAGGGGGCGCCTATGGCTACACCTTC,CASSLGSGGAYGYTF
TRBV7-9,13,.,TRBJ2-1,TRBD1,TGTGCCAGCAGCGGGGACAGGTTAGATGAGCAGTTCTTC,CASSGDRLDEQFF
TRBV29-1,12,few,TRBJ1-2,.,TGCAGCGTTGAGGGGGGGGACTATGGCTACACCTTC,CSVEGGDYGYTF
TRBV2,16,once,TRBJ2-1,.,TGTGCCAGCAGTACGTTTGCCCCTCGCTCAGGCAATGAGCAGTTCTTC,CASSTFAPRSGNEQFF
TRBV6-5,14,.,TRBJ2-1,.,TGTGCCACAAGACAGCCTCTTTCTCCCAATGAGCAGTTCTTC,CATRQPLSPNEQFF
TRBV11-2,16,.,TRBJ1-3,.,TGTGCCAGCAGCTTAGATCGCCAGTACTCTGGAAACACCATATATTTT,CASSLDRQYSGNTIYF
TRBV24-1,15,.,TRBJ1-2,.,TGTGCCACCAGCCCAAGAATTGGGGGCAACTATGGCTACACCTTC,CATSPRIGGNYGYTF
TRBV9,15,.,TRBJ1-2,.,TGTGCCAGCAGCGGAGTACGGACAGCTTTCAATGGCTACACCTTC,CASSGVRTAFNGYTF
TRBV9,17,.,TRBJ2-3,.,TGTGCCAGCAGCGTAGGACTTACCGGGGTTGGCACAGATACGCAGTATTTT,CASSVGLTGVGTDTQYF
TRBV29-1,13,.,TRBJ1-2,.,TGCAGCGCCCTCCGGGGGGGCGGTGGTGGCTACACCTTC,CSALRGGGGGYTF
TRBV4-3,13,.,TRBJ1-2,TRBD1,TGCGCCAGCAGCCAGCAACAGGGGTATGGCTACACCTTC,CASSQQQGYGYTF
TRBV28,15,.,TRBJ1-2,.,TGTGCCAGCAGTGCATCCCGCTGGACAGCTTATGGCTACACCTTC,CASSASRWTAYGYTF
TRBV6-2/TRBV6-3,14,.,TRBJ1-2,.,TGTGCCAGCAGCCAGGACGGGGCTAACTATGGCTACACCTTC,CASSQDGANYGYTF
TRBV7-6,15,.,TRBJ2-7,TRBD2,TGTGCCAGCAGCTTAGGTACCGGGAGGGTGTTCGAGCAGTACTTC,CASSLGTGRVFEQYF
TRBV9,13,.,TRBJ2-3,TRBD2,TGTGCCAGCAGCGTACATCAAGCGGGAGCGCAGTATTTT,CASSVHQAGAQYF
TRBV19,16,.,TRBJ2-1,.,TGTGCCAGTAGTATAGCTGAGCGGGCTACCTACAATGAGCAGTTCTTC,CASSIAERATYNEQFF
TRBV5-4,16,.,TRBJ1-2,TRBD1,TGTGCCAGCAGCCAGGGACAGGGGGTGATATCCTTCGGCTACACCTTC,CASSQGQGVISFGYTF
TRBV18,16,many,TRBJ2-3,TRBD1,TGTGCCAGCTCACTCGAGACAGGGGGAACGGGCTACGGGCAGTATTTT,CASSLETGGTGYGQYF
TRBV4-2,13,.,TRBJ2-7,.,TGTGCCAGCAGCCAATTTACCGGGGTCGAGCAGTACTTC,CASSQFTGVEQYF
TRBV6-5,16,.,TRBJ1-4,TRBD1,TGTGCCAGCAGTTATAGACAGGGGGTGTCTAATGAAAAACTGTTTTTT,CASSYRQGVSNEKLFF
TRBV5-4,14,.,TRBJ2-2,.,TGTGCCGGTTCTGCCGGAGGGGAGGCCGGGGAGCTGTTTTTT,CAGSAGGEAGELFF
TRBV5-8,16,.,TRBJ1-1,.,TGTGCCAGCACCCCGGGAGCCCTTATTGGAAGCACTGAAGCTTTCTTT,CASTPGALIGSTEAFF
TRBV2,15,.,TRBJ2-7,TRBD2,TGTGCCAGCAGCCTCCCGGGACTAGCGGGGGGCGAGCAGTACTTC,CASSLPGLAGGEQYF
TRBV24-1,18,.,TRBJ2-2,TRBD2,TGTGCCACCAGTAGCAGACCCAGCGGGATCGGGAACACCGGGGAGCTGTTTTTT,CATSSRPSGIGNTGELFF
TRBV15,13,.,TRBJ1-1,.,TGTGCCACCAGCAGAGATTCCGTCGCTGAAGCTTTCTTT,CATSRDSVAEAFF
TRBV29-1,13,once,TRBJ1-4,.,TGCAGCGTTGAACGCAGGGATAGTGAAAAACTGTTTTTT,CSVERRDSEKLFF
TRBV7-9,12,.,TRBJ1-2,.,TGTGCCAGCAGCTTAGACGTGGGCGGCTACACCTTC,CASSLDVGGYTF
TRBV7-9,15,.,TRBJ2-1,TRBD2,TGTGCCAGCAGCTTAATCTTTGGACGGGGGGGTGAGCAGTTCTTC,CASSLIFGRGGEQFF
TRBV28,15,.,TRBJ1-4,.,TGTGCCAGCAGTTTATGGCGGGGCACTAATGAAAAACTGTTTTTT,CASSLWRGTNEKLFF
TRBV6-2/TRBV6-3,15,.,TRBJ1-2,TRBD1,TGTGCCAGCAGTTACGGGTACAGGGGGCCATATGGCTACACCTTC,CASSYGYRGPYGYTF
TRBV28,15,.,TRBJ2-5,.,TGTGCCAGCAGGCGCCCGGGGGGCCACCAAGAGACCCAGTACTTC,CASRRPGGHQETQYF
TRBV24-1,14,few,TRBJ1-1,TRBD1,TGTGCCACCAGTGAAGGACAGGGGAACACTGAAGCTTTCTTT,CATSEGQGNTEAFF
TRBV4-3,12,few,TRBJ1-1,.,TGCGCCAGCAGCCAAGCGCGTGGTGAAGCTTTCTTT,CASSQARGEAFF
TRBV5-6,15,.,TRBJ2-2,TRBD1,TGTGCCAGCAGATCTCCGGGACAGGGGTCCGGGGAGCTGTTTTTT,CASRSPGQGSGELFF
TRBV28,14,few,TRBJ2-5,.,TGTGCCAGCAGTCCGACGACAGGAGAAGAGACCCAGTACTTC,CASSPTTGEETQYF